This record concerns one T cell receptor (beta chain) sequence. Its cognate antigen is unknown. Using immunoSEQ multiplex PCR, the repertoire was profiled, and TCRdb retains in-frame clones only, with some absent. This sample has 2 million to 2.5 million clones, with 85% to 95% found just once. The data were obtained in a study of shared clonotypes between healthy human individuals. A CD45RA-negative memory subset and a CD45RA+ naive subset were separated from the CD4+ cells. Study-level findings and limits: It was the few donors that limited the genetic and exposure-history diversity represented. The authors sampled blood alone, and tissue repertoires likely differ.

The V and J ends lost 5 bases and 6 bases respectively, with 19 bases between them. CDR1 and CDR2 from the germline V gene are SGHTA and FQGNSA. This CDR3 contains 15 residues. The V gene is TRBV7-2, the J gene TRBJ1-2, with D tentatively TRBD1 (5 bases). Sequencing was done on a sample of naive CD4+ T cells from PBMCs. Subset meaning: CD45RA+ positively selected. The clonotype originates from a man aged 18-30 years in good health. Some clones in this sample may be carry-over from other donors' samples. CDR3 nucleotides: TGTGCCAGCAGCCTCCGCAGGGCGAGGGGAAATGGCTACACCTTC. Protein sequence: CASSLRRARGNGYTF.